This entry features one T cell receptor beta chain sequence. Its target is not known. This sample is part of a study of T cells in Graves' hyperthyroidism and ophthalmopathy. Points from the study as a whole: Most thyroid clonotypes expanded above 0.001 appeared in blood too.

Germline V gives CDR1 MNHNS, CDR2 SASEGT. V gave up 6 bases and J gave up 1 base, with 12 bases separating them. The CDR3 is 14 residues long. Stable hyperthyroidism: no ophthalmopathy progression over 18 months of follow-up. Participants, patients aged 18 to 65, had newly diagnosed hyperthyroidism with a duration under 2 months. TCR beta CDR3 regions were amplified from RNA transcripts. HTBI primers were the set used in a first-round RT-PCR of the TCR CDR3. TCRdb re-called the multiplex PCR reads with MiXCR, one entry per CDR3 protein. The table has about 290,000 distinct CDR3 sequences, 16% seen once; the top ten hold 33%.

The rearrangement joins TRBV6-1 to TRBJ2-5; D is uncertain. The material sequenced was blood. This receptor was identified in a man aged 30 to 39 with Graves' hyperthyroidism. Here the CDR3 DNA reads TGTGCCAGCAGACCTCACACGCCCCAAGAGACCCAGTACTTC. This translates into CASRPHTPQETQYF.